The T cell receptor (beta chain) under discussion was sequenced for a study of cytomegalovirus exposure and HLA in healthy donors. Study-wide points: Overall, around 160 TCR beta chains were annotated as cytomegalovirus-associated. Rare TCR sequences predominated, though certain public TCRs were found in many donors.

Regarding this clone: Antigen specificity is unknown.

Assay used: immunoSEQ multiplex PCR; TCRdb lists only in-frame clones, some missing. The sample records approximately 60,000 clones, 90% being singletons. The germline V gene has CDR1 MNHNY and CDR2 SVGAGI (reference sequence). Trimming removed 5 bases from V and 6 bases from J, with 17 bases in between. CDR3 length: 14 residues. The sample taken for sequencing was PBMCs. The chain recombines TRBV6-6 with TRBJ2-7; weak D call: TRBD1 (6 bases). The source of this sequence is a man aged 18 to 29 in good health and CMV-seronegative. Written as DNA, the CDR3 is TGTGCCAGCAGTAAGGTGGCACAGGGATCCGAGCAGTACTTC. It yields the protein CASSKVAQGSEQYF.